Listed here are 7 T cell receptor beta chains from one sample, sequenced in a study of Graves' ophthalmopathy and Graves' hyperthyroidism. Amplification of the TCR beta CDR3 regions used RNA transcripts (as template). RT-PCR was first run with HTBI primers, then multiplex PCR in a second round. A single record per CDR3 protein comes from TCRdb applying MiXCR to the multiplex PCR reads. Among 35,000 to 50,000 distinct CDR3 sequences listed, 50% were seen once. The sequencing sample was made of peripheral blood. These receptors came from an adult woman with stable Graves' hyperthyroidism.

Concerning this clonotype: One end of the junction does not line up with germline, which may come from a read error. Here the CDR3 reads CASGLAGRETQYF. Here the CDR3 DNA reads TGCGCCAGCGGGCTAGCGGGAAGGGAGACCCAGTACTTC. The chain recombines TRBV12-3 or TRBV12-4 with TRBJ2-5; 9 bases line up with TRBD2. CDR3 length equals 13 residues.

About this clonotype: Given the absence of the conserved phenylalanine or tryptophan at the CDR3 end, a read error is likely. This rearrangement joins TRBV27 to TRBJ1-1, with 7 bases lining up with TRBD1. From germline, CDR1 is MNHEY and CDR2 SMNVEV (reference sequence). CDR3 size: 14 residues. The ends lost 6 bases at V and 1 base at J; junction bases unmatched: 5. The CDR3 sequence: CASRRTGENTEAFS. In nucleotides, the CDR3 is TGTGCCAGCAGGAGGACAGGAGAGAACACTGAAGCTTTCTCT.

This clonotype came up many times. Here the CDR3 reads CASSTSGLAGMIEQYF. As DNA, the CDR3 is TGTGCCAGCTCAACCTCGGGACTAGCGGGAATGATCGAGCAGTACTTC. The chain has TRBV18 and TRBJ2-7; TRBD2 agrees at 13 bases. V gave up 5 bases and J gave up 6 bases; unmatched junction bases: 10. Germline lookup yields CDR1 KGHSH and CDR2 LQKENI. This CDR3 has 16 residues.

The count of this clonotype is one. CDR3 in DNA: TGTGCCAGCAGTACCGGGTCGGACTATAATTCACCCCTCCACTTT. Its translation is CASSTGSDYNSPLHF. This rearrangement joins TRBV2 to TRBJ1-6; unclear D gene. Between the trimmed V and J ends, which lost 5 bases and 3 bases, there was a span of 11 bases. There are 15 residues in the CDR3. In germline, CDR1 is SNHLY, CDR2 FYNNEI.

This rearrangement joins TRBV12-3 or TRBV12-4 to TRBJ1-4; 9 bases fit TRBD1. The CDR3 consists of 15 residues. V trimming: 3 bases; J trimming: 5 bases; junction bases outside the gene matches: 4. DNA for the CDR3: TGTGCCAGCAGTTTCGGGACAGGGCGAAATGAAAAACTGTTTTTT. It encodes CASSFGTGRNEKLFF.

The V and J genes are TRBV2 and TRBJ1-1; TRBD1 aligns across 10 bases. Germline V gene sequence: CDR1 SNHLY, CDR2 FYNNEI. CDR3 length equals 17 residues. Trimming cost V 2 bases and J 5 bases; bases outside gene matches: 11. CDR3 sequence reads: CASSEKMPGTGATEAFF. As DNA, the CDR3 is TGTGCCAGCAGTGAAAAAATGCCTGGGACAGGGGCAACTGAAGCTTTCTTT.

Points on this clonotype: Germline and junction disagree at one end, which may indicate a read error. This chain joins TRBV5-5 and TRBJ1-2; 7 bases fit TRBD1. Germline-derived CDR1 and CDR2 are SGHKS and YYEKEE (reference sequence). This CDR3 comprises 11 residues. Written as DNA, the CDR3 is TGTGCCAGCAGCCCTGACAGGGTAGCCTTCTTC. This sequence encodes CASSPDRVAFF.